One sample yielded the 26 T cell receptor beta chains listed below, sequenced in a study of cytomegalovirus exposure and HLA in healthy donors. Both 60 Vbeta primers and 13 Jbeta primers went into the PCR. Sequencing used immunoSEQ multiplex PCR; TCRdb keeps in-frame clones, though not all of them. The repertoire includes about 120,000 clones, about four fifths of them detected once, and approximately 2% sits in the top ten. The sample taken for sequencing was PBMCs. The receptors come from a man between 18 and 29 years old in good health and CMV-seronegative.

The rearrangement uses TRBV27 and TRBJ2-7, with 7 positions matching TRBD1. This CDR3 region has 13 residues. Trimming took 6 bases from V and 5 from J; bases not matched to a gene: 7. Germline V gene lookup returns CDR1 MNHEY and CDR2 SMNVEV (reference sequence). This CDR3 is CASRGRQGDEQYF. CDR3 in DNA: TGTGCCAGCAGGGGAAGACAGGGAGACGAGCAGTACTTC.

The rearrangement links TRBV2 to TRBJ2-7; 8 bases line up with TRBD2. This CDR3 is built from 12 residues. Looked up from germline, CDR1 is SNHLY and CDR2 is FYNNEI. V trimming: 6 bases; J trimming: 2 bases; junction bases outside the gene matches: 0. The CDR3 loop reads CASRREAYEQYV. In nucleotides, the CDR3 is TGTGCCAGCAGGCGGGAGGCCTACGAGCAGTACGTC.

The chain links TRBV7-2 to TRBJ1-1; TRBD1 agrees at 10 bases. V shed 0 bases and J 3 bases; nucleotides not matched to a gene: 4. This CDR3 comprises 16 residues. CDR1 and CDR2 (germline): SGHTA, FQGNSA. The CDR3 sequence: CASSLAGQGLDTEAFF. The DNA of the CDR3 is TGTGCCAGCAGCTTAGCGGGACAGGGGCTGGACACTGAAGCTTTCTTT.

In DNA form, the CDR3 reads TGCGCCAGCAGTGAGTCCGGGACTAGCGGGAGTTCCGAGACCCAGTACTTC. Translating it yields CASSESGTSGSSETQYF. This chain joins TRBV10-1 and TRBJ2-5; TRBD2 aligns across 14 bases. The ends lost 0 bases at V and 5 bases at J; junction bases unmatched: 5. The CDR3 is 17 residues long. Germline CDR1 is WNHNN and CDR2 is SYGVQD (reference sequence).

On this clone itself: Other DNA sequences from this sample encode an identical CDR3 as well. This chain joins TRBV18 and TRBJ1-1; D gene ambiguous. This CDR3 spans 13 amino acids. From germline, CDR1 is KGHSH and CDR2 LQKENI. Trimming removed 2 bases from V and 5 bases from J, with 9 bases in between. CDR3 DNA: TGTGCCAGCTCACCATTGGAGGGAACTGAAGCTTTCTTT. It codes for CASSPLEGTEAFF.

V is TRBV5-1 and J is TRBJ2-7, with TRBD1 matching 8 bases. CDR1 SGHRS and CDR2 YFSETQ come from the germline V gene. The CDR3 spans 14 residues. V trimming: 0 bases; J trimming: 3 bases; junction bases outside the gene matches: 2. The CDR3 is CASSLVGTGYEQYV. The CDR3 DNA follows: TGCGCCAGCAGCTTGGTTGGGACAGGCTACGAGCAGTACGTC.

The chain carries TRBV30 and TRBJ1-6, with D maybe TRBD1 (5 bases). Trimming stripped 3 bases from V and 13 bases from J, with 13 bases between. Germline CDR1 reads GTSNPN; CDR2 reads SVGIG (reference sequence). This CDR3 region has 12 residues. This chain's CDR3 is CAWRGQGSPLHF. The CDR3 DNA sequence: TGTGCCTGGAGGGGCCAGGGTAGTCCCCTCCACTTT.

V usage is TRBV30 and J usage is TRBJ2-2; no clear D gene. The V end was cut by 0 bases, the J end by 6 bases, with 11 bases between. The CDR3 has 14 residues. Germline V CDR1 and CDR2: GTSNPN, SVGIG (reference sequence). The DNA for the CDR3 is TGTGCCTGGAGTGTACTTACCCGCGCCGGGGAGCTGTTTTTT. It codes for CAWSVLTRAGELFF.

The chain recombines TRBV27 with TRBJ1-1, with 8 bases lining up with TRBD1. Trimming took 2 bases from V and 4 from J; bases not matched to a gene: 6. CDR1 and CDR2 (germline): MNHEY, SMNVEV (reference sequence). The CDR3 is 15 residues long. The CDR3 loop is CASSLGTGGSTEAFF. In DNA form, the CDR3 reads TGTGCCAGCAGTTTAGGAACAGGGGGGAGCACTGAAGCTTTCTTT.

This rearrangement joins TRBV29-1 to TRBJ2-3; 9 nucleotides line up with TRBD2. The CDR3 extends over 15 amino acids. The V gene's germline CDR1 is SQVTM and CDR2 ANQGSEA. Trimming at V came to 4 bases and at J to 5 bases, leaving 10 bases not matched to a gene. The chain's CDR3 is CSVVGVAGVQDTQYF. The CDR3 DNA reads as TGCAGCGTTGTCGGGGTAGCGGGAGTTCAAGATACGCAGTATTTT.

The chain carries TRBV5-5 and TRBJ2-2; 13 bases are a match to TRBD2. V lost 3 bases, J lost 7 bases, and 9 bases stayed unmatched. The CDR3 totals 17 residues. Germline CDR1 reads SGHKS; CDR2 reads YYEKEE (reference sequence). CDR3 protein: CASSSTGTSGIVGELFF. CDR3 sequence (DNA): TGTGCCAGCAGCTCGACCGGGACTAGCGGGATCGTCGGGGAGCTGTTTTTT.

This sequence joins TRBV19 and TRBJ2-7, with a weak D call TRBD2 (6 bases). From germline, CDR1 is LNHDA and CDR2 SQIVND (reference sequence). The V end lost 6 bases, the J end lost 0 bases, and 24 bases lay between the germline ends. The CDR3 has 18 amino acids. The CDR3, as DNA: TGTGCCAGTAGACTCCGGGACTCCAAACCTCAAAGCTCCTACGAGCAGTACGTC. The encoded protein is CASRLRDSKPQSSYEQYV.

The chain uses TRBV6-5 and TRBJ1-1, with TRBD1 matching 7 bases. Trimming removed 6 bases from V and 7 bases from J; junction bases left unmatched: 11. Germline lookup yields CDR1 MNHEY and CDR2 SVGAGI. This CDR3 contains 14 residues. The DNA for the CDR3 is TGTGCCAGCAGCCTTTCGACAGGGAAGAATGAAGCTTTCTTT. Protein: CASSLSTGKNEAFF.

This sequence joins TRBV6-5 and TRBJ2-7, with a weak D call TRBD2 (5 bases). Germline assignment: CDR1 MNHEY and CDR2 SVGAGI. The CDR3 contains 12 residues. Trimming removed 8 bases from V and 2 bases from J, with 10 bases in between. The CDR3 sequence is CASRGSTYEQYF. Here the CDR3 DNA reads TGTGCCAGCCGAGGGTCCACCTACGAGCAGTACTTC.

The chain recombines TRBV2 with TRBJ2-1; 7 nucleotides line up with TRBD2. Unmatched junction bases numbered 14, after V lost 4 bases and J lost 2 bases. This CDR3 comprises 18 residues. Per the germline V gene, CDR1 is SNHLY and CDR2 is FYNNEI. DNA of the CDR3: TGTGCCAGCAGTGGGGGACCCCACAGAGGGAGGGCCTACAATGAGCAGTTCTTC. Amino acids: CASSGGPHRGRAYNEQFF.

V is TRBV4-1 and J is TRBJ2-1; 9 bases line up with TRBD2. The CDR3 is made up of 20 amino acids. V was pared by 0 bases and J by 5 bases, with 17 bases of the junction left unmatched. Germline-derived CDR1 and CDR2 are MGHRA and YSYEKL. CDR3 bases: TGCGCCAGCAGCCAAGAAGTCATCGTTAGCGGGAGTTATCCCAACAATGAGCAGTTCTTC. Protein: CASSQEVIVSGSYPNNEQFF.

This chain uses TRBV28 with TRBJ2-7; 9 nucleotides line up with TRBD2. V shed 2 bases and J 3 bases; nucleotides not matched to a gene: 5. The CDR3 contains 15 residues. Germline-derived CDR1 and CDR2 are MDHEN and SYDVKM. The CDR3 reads CASSLRASGIYEQYF. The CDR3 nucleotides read TGTGCCAGCAGTTTAAGGGCTAGCGGGATCTACGAGCAGTACTTC. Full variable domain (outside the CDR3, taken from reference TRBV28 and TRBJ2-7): DVKVTQSSRYLVKRTGEKVFLECVQDMDHENMFWYRQDPGLGLRLIYFSYDVKMKEKGDIPEGYSVSREKKERFSLILESASTNQTSMYLCASSLRASGIYEQYFGPGTRLTVT.

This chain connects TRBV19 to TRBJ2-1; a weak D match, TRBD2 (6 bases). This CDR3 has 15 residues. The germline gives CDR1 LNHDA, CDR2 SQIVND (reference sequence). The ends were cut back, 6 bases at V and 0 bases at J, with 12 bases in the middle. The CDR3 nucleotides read TGTGCCAGTAGCTTGGCGGGGAACTCCTACAATGAGCAGTTCTTC. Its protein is CASSLAGNSYNEQFF.

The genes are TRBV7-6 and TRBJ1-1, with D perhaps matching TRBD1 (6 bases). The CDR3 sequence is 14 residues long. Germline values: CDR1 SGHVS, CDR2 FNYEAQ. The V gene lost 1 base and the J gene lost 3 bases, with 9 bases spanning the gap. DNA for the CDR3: TGTGCCAGCAGCTTAGAAGGGGGAGACACTGAAGCTTTCTTT. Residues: CASSLEGGDTEAFF.

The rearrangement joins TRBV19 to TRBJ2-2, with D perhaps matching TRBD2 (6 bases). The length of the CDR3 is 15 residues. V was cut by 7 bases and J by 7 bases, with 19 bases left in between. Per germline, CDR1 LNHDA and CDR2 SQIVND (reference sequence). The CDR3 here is CASTPRGVRDGELFF. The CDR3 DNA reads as TGTGCCAGTACTCCGCGGGGAGTGCGGGACGGGGAGCTGTTTTTT.

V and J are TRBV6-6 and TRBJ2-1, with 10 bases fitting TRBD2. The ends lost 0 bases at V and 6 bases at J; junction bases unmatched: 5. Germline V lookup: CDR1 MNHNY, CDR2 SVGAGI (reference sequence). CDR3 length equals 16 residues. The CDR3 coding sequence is TGTGCCAGCAGTTACTCGGCTAGCGGGAGTACCAATGAGCAGTTCTTC. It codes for CASSYSASGSTNEQFF.

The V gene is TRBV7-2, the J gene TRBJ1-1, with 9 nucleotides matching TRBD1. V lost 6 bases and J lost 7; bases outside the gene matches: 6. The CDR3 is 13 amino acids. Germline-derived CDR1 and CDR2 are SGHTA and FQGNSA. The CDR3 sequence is CASRSQGAREAFF. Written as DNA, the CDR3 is TGTGCCAGCAGATCACAGGGGGCGCGTGAAGCTTTCTTT.

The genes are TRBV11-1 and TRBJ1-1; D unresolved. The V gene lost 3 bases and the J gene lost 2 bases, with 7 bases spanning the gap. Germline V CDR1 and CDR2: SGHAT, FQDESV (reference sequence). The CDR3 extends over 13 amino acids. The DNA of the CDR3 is TGTGCCAGCAGCTTGCAGGAAAACACTGAAGCTTTCTTT. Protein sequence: CASSLQENTEAFF.

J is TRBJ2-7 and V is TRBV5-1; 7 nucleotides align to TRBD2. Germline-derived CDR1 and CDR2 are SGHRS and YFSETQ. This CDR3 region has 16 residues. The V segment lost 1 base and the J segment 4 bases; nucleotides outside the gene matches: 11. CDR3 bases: TGCGCCAGCAGCTTGAGCCTTGCGGGAGTGGTTTACGAGCAGTACTTC. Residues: CASSLSLAGVVYEQYF.

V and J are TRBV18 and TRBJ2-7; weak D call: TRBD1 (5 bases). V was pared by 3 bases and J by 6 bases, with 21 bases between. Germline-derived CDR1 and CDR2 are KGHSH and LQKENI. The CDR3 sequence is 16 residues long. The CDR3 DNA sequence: TGTGCCAGCTCACCTCCCGGCGGCAGAACCAGGGCCGAGCAGTACTTC. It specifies CASSPPGGRTRAEQYF.

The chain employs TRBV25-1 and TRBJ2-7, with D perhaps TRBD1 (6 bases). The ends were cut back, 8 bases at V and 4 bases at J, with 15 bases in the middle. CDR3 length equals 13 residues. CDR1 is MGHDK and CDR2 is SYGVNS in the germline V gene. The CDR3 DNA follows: TGTGCCAGCTCCCAGGGGATCGATTACGAGCAGTACTTC. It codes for CASSQGIDYEQYF.